Listed below are T cell receptor beta chains from one sample, sequenced in a study of cytomegalovirus exposure and HLA in healthy donors. The table came from immunoSEQ multiplex PCR; TCRdb's copy has only in-frame clones and leaves some out. Among more than 100,000 clones listed, over 65% were seen once. Specimen: PBMCs. Receptors were obtained from a woman aged 35 to 49 in good health and CMV-seropositive. Each CDR3 is given with its conserved first and last residue. Each record gives: clone size, J gene, D gene, CDR3 length, V gene, CDR3 DNA, CDR3 protein. D genes are given only for firm matches. Size tells how often a clone was seen (once, few, many) or the class of an expanded clone, and some rows leave it out.

- TRBJ2-7 - 15 TRBV15 TGTGCCACCAACACCTTCGGGTTAGGAACCTACGAGCAGTACTTC CATNTFGLGTYEQYF
- TRBJ1-2 - 13 TRBV6-5 TGTGCCAGCAGTTACGCACAGGTAGCTGGCTACACCTTC CASSYAQVAGYTF
few TRBJ1-5 TRBD1 15 TRBV5-8 TGTGCCAGCAACCCACCGGACAGGTCTTATCAGCCCCAGCATTTT CASNPPDRSYQPQHF
- TRBJ1-4 - 14 TRBV7-9 TGTGCCAGCAGCTTAGCGGGCAGTAATGAAAAACTGTTTTTT CASSLAGSNEKLFF
- TRBJ1-1 - 13 TRBV7-2 TGTGCCAGCAGCTCGGTAAGGGGTACTGAAGCTTTCTTT CASSSVRGTEAFF
- TRBJ2-7 TRBD2 17 TRBV7-2 TGTGCCAGCAGCTTAGGTTCTGTTGCGGGAGGTCGTTACGAGCAGTACTTC CASSLGSVAGGRYEQYF
- TRBJ2-5 TRBD2 13 TRBV7-2 TGTGCCAGCAGCCTAGCGGGAGGGGAGACCCAGTACTTC CASSLAGGETQYF
- TRBJ2-5 - 11 TRBV28 TGTGCCAGCACCCGAGGTGAGACCCAGTACTTC CASTRGETQYF
- TRBJ1-3 - 16 TRBV2 TGTGCCAGCAGTGAAGCTATGGGGCAATTAGGAAACACCATATATTTT CASSEAMGQLGNTIYF
- TRBJ2-3 - 13 TRBV13 TGTGCCAGCAGCCCCCGAGGCACAGATACGCAGTATTTT CASSPRGTDTQYF
- TRBJ2-1 - 14 TRBV19 TGTGCCAGTAGTATACGGGACTTATACAATGAGCAGTTCTTC CASSIRDLYNEQFF
once TRBJ2-2 - 16 TRBV5-1 TGCGCCAGCAGCTTAGGACAACCAAGTAACACCGGGGAGCTGTTTTTT CASSLGQPSNTGELFF
- TRBJ2-7 TRBD1 16 TRBV7-2 TGTGCCAGCAGGAAGACAGGGCGGTCCCTCTCCTACGAGCAGTACTTC CASRKTGRSLSYEQYF
once TRBJ2-7 - 14 TRBV5-1 TGCGCCAGCAGCTTGGAATCTGCCGGCTACGAGCAGTACTTC CASSLESAGYEQYF
- TRBJ2-1 - 13 TRBV10-3 TGTGCCATCAGTGTTAGAGTAACCAATGAGCAGTTCTTC CAISVRVTNEQFF
- TRBJ1-2 - 13 TRBV4-1 TGCGCCAGCAGCCAAGAGGGCGCCAATGGCTACACCTTC CASSQEGANGYTF
- TRBJ2-1 TRBD1 12 TRBV5-6 TGTGCCAGCAGCTACAGGGGGCCTGAGCAGTTCTTC CASSYRGPEQFF
- TRBJ2-7 - 14 TRBV6-5 TGTGCCGCCACAGACATTGGGCGCTCCTACGAGCAGTACTTC CAATDIGRSYEQYF
few TRBJ1-6 - 17 TRBV4-2 TGTGCCAGCAGCCAAGTCTTTGCCGGGGACTATAATTCACCCCTCCACTTT CASSQVFAGDYNSPLHF
- TRBJ2-1 TRBD1 15 TRBV9 TGTGCCAGCAGCGTAAGGGACAGGCCATACAATGAGCAGTTCTTC CASSVRDRPYNEQFF
- TRBJ1-1 - 12 TRBV10-1 TGCGCCAGCAGTGACCCTCAAACAGAAGCTTTCTTT CASSDPQTEAFF
once TRBJ1-5 TRBD1 15 TRBV27 TGTGCCAGCAGTTTTCTCCCGGCAGGGGGTCAGCCCCAGCATTTT CASSFLPAGGQPQHF
- TRBJ1-5 - 15 TRBV5-1 TGCGCCAGCAGCCAGGGAGGGACGGAGCATCAGCCCCAGCATTTT CASSQGGTEHQPQHF
- TRBJ2-2 - 16 TRBV18 TGTGCCAGCTCACCTTTTAGCGTTACGAACACCGGGGAGCTGTTTTTT CASSPFSVTNTGELFF
once TRBJ1-4 TRBD1 16 TRBV4-2 TGTGCCAGCAGCCAAGTCGGGGGGGGACAGGGGGAAAAACTGTTTTTT CASSQVGGGQGEKLFF
- TRBJ2-7 TRBD2 15 TRBV5-6 TGTGCCAGCAGCCCAAGCGGGAGGGGACCCTACGAGCAGTACTTC CASSPSGRGPYEQYF
- TRBJ2-6 TRBD1 17 TRBV7-2 TGTGCCAGCAGCTCGGGACAGAGGGGCTCTGGGGCCAACGTCCTGACTTTC CASSSGQRGSGANVLTF
- TRBJ2-3 TRBD1 14 TRBV5-1 TGCGCCAGCAGCGATACAGGGGGCACAGATACGCAGTATTTT CASSDTGGTDTQYF
- TRBJ2-1 TRBD2 15 TRBV5-1 TGCGCCAGCAGCTTGACTAGCGGGGGGGGTAATGAGCAGTTCTTC CASSLTSGGGNEQFF
- TRBJ1-4 TRBD1 14 TRBV2 TGTGCCAGCAGGGGACAGTCAACTAATGAAAAACTGTTTTTT CASRGQSTNEKLFF
- TRBJ1-5 TRBD1 13 TRBV30 TGTGCCCTCACTCAGGGGGCTGGACAGCCCCAGCATTTT CALTQGAGQPQHF
- TRBJ2-1 TRBD1 14 TRBV7-8 TGTGCCAGCAGCTTATTGACAGGGGGTGGTGAGCAGTTCTTC CASSLLTGGGEQFF
- TRBJ2-5 - 10 TRBV20-1 TGCAGTGCCACAGAAGAGACCCAGTACTTC CSATEETQYF
- TRBJ1-4 - 17 TRBV16 TGTGCCAGCAGCCAACGGGACACCTCAGTCTCGAGGGGAAAACTGTTTTTT CASSQRDTSVSRGKLFF
- TRBJ2-2 - 12 TRBV2 TGTGCCAGCAGAGAGATGGCCGGGGAGCTGTTTTTT CASREMAGELFF
- TRBJ1-5 - 15 TRBV5-1 TGCGCCAGCAGCTTGAAAGACAGTTACAATCAGCCCCAGCATTTT CASSLKDSYNQPQHF
- TRBJ1-6 TRBD1 16 TRBV4-1 TGCGCCAGCAGCGGACACAGGGGTAGCTATAATTCCCCCCTCCACTTT CASSGHRGSYNSPLHF
once TRBJ2-3 - 18 TRBV25-1 TGTGCCAGCACCTCTTCCCTGGCGGCGGAGGAGTTTCTAGATACGCAGTATTTT CASTSSLAAEEFLDTQYF
- TRBJ1-2 - 14 TRBV6-5 TGTGCCAGCAGTTACGGTCGCCAGAACTATGGCTACACCTTC CASSYGRQNYGYTF
- TRBJ2-5 - 15 TRBV29-1 TGCAGCGTTGAAGATAGGCGGGGACAGCAAGAGACCCAGTACTTC CSVEDRRGQQETQYF
- TRBJ2-5 - 15 TRBV2 TGTGCCAGCAGCCCTTCGGGACTGCCCCCAGAGACCCAGTACTTC CASSPSGLPPETQYF